A single sample gave rise to the 17 T cell receptor beta chains below, sequenced in a study of CD8 T cells in ankylosing spondylitis. TCRdb itself ran the 5' RACE reads through MiXCR, one entry per CDR3 protein. Here the sample spans about 180,000 distinct CDR3 sequences, 9.8% being singletons. The sample consisted of blood, either unsorted or a sorted T cell fraction (not recorded which). The receptor set was obtained from a female donor with ankylosing spondylitis or in good health (not recorded which).

The rearrangement joins TRBV25-1 to TRBJ1-2, with D possibly being TRBD1 (6 bases). Per germline, CDR1 MGHDK and CDR2 SYGVNS. The CDR3 is 13 residues long. Trimming removed 11 bases from V and 10 bases from J, with 23 bases in between. This CDR3 is CASRWGDIGAYTF. In nucleotides, the CDR3 is TGTGCCTCCCGTTGGGGGGACATCGGGGCCTACACCTTC.

This clonotype was seen a handful of times. This chain connects TRBV24-1 to TRBJ2-5; D not certain. V gave up 4 bases and J gave up 7 bases, with 12 bases separating them. The CDR3 covers 13 residues. Germline V gene data show CDR1 as KGHDR and CDR2 as SFDVKD. The CDR3 bases are TGTGCCACCAGTGACCCGTCCGCAGGGACCCAGTACTTC. This gives the protein CATSDPSAGTQYF.

This clonotype was seen repeatedly, ten times or more. V and J are TRBV12-3 or TRBV12-4 and TRBJ2-3, with 7 bases that match TRBD2. The V and J ends lost 7 bases and 2 bases, in that order; junction bases with no gene match: 9. This CDR3 is 15 amino acids long. CDR3 nucleotides: TGTGCCAGCAACGGGGCGCGGGAGAACACAGATACGCAGTATTTT. Protein product: CASNGARENTDTQYF.

Many counts were recorded for this clonotype. The V gene is TRBV29-1, the J gene TRBJ2-5; D is perhaps TRBD2 (6 bases). The CDR3 is 11 residues long. The V and J ends lost 5 bases and 4 bases respectively, with 8 bases between them. Germline V gene sequence: CDR1 SQVTM, CDR2 ANQGSEA. This CDR3 reads CSVWRGETQYF. The CDR3, as DNA: TGCAGCGTTTGGCGGGGAGAGACCCAGTACTTC.

The chain couples TRBV10-2 to TRBJ2-3, with 13 bases lining up with TRBD2. The CDR3 runs 22 residues. The germline CDR1 and CDR2 sequences are WSHSY and SAAADI. With 2 bases clipped from V and 0 bases from J, the junction kept 17 bases outside the gene matches. The CDR3 region has the DNA TGCGCCAGCAGTGAGATGGTCCTGGGGACTAGCGGGAAGCACACTAGCACAGATACGCAGTATTTT. Translating it yields CASSEMVLGTSGKHTSTDTQYF.

This sequence joins TRBV7-9 and TRBJ2-1, with D uncertain. The germline V and J ends were trimmed by 7 bases and 6 bases, with 7 bases remaining between them. Germline V gene lookup returns CDR1 SEHNR and CDR2 FQNEAQ (reference sequence). The CDR3 contains 11 residues. For the CDR3, the DNA is TGTGCCAGCATAGACGCCAATGAGCAGTTCTTC. Protein: CASIDANEQFF.

This clonotype showed up just a few times. V gene TRBV4-3 combines with J gene TRBJ2-7; 7 positions match TRBD1. Per germline, CDR1 LGHNA and CDR2 YSLEER. CDR3 length: 15 residues. The V segment lost 4 bases and the J segment 2 bases; nucleotides outside the gene matches: 8. The CDR3 DNA reads as TGCGCCAGCAGCCTCGGACAGGCCGGGGCCTACGAGCAGTACTTC. Translation gives CASSLGQAGAYEQYF.

At least ten counts were recorded for this clonotype. The gene calls are TRBV6-5 and TRBJ2-1, with 9 bases lining up with TRBD1. Germline CDR1 is MNHEY and CDR2 is SVGAGI. This CDR3 contains 15 residues. Unmatched junction bases numbered 7, after V lost 5 bases and J lost 5 bases. This chain's CDR3 is CASSTMTGGNNEQFF. CDR3 bases: TGTGCCAGCAGTACTATGACAGGGGGGAACAATGAGCAGTTCTTC.

The rearrangement joins TRBV6-1 to TRBJ2-5, with TRBD1 identical over 8 bases. V lost 6 bases, J lost 5 bases, and 11 bases stayed unmatched. The CDR3 runs to 15 residues. Germline-derived CDR1 and CDR2 are MNHNS and SASEGT. DNA of the CDR3: TGTGCCAGCAGGGCAACGACAGGGGTAGGGGAGACCCAGTACTTC. Protein product: CASRATTGVGETQYF.

This clonotype was detected a few times. The rearrangement links TRBV5-1 to TRBJ1-3; no clear D. V shed 1 base and J shed 3 bases, with 11 bases lying between them. Germline CDR1 SGHRS, CDR2 YFSETQ. The CDR3 totals 15 residues. CDR3 nucleotides: TGCGCCAGCAGCTTGAGCGGCGGAATTGGAAACACCATATATTTT. Residues: CASSLSGGIGNTIYF.

This clonotype was seen at least ten times. J is TRBJ1-1 and V is TRBV4-3; D is uncertain. The CDR3 has 13 residues. The V gene's germline CDR1 is LGHNA and CDR2 YSLEER. The V end was cut by 1 base, the J end by 10 bases, with 13 bases between. CDR3 DNA: TGCGCCAGCAGCCAAGGGGCAGGTGGAGGAGCTTTCTTT. It encodes CASSQGAGGGAFF.

This clonotype was seen a handful of times. This sequence joins TRBV5-5 and TRBJ2-6, with D perhaps TRBD1 or TRBD2 (5 bases each). Trimming left V 0 bases short and J 4 bases short, with 11 bases between. CDR1 is SGHKS, CDR2 YYEKEE, per germline (reference sequence). The length of the CDR3 is 16 residues. This chain's CDR3 is CASSLGVGTGANVLTF. CDR3 nucleotide sequence: TGTGCCAGCAGCTTGGGGGTGGGGACCGGGGCCAACGTCCTGACTTTC.

This clonotype was picked up many times. CDR3 DNA: TGTGCCAGCGGCCAGGGGGTGGGCACTGAAGCTTTCTTT. This codes for CASGQGVGTEAFF. The V call is TRBV28, the J call TRBJ1-1, with 7 bases aligning to TRBD1. This CDR3 has 13 residues. Germline-derived CDR1 and CDR2 are MDHEN and SYDVKM. J gave up 4 bases and V 8 bases, and 7 bases lay outside the gene matches. The full variable domain, with the rest looked up from reference TRBV28 and TRBJ1-1, is DVKVTQSSRYLVKRTGEKVFLECVQDMDHENMFWYRQDPGLGLRLIYFSYDVKMKEKGDIPEGYSVSREKKERFSLILESASTNQTSMYLCASGQGVGTEAFFGQGTRLTVV.

The V call is TRBV3-1, the J call TRBJ2-1; 9 bases agree with TRBD2. V shed 0 bases and J 1 base; nucleotides not matched to a gene: 7. The CDR3 has 18 residues. Germline CDR1 reads LGHDT; CDR2 reads YNNKEL (reference sequence). CDR3: CASSQDWREGSSYNEQFF. The CDR3 DNA sequence: TGTGCCAGCAGCCAAGATTGGCGGGAGGGATCTTCCTACAATGAGCAGTTCTTC.

This clonotype was seen many times. CDR3 nucleotides: TGTGCCAGCAGCTCCGGGACGTATCTCCATGGCTACACCTTC. This codes for CASSSGTYLHGYTF. This rearrangement joins TRBV6-1 to TRBJ1-2; D is possibly TRBD1 (5 bases). From germline, CDR1 is MNHNS and CDR2 SASEGT. V lost 6 bases, J lost 6 bases, and 17 bases lay in between. The length of the CDR3 is 14 residues.

This clonotype was seen ten or more times. This chain connects TRBV7-9 to TRBJ2-1; a possible D gene is TRBD2 (6 bases). The CDR3 consists of 15 residues. Trimming took off 1 base at V and 6 bases at J, with 13 bases between the two ends. Germline V gene sequence: CDR1 SEHNR, CDR2 FQNEAQ (reference sequence). The CDR3 DNA reads TGTGCCAGCAGCTTAGGAGGACTACCTTTCAATGAGCAGTTCTTC. It is translated as CASSLGGLPFNEQFF.

This clonotype has more than one count but fewer than ten. The chain joins TRBV6-5 to TRBJ2-7; D call uncertain. Trimming stripped 5 bases from V and 3 bases from J, with 17 bases between. This CDR3 spans 15 amino acids. Germline CDR1 MNHEY, CDR2 SVGAGI. For the CDR3, the DNA is TGTGCCAGCAGTCTCCTCTTACGGCCGGACTACGAGCAGTACTTC. Amino acids: CASSLLLRPDYEQYF.